The 4 T cell receptor beta chains below were found in one sample sequenced in a study of T cell changes during pregnancy in multiple sclerosis. Generated by immunoSEQ multiplex PCR, the TCRdb table keeps only in-frame clones and is missing some. This table has about 38,000 clones, roughly 91% appearing once. Sequences were derived from CD4+ T cells from peripheral blood mononuclear cells, sampled after pregnancy. These receptors were collected from a female donor in good health, enrolled as a control in a pregnancy study.

The chain recombines TRBV2 with TRBJ1-4; D uncertain. This CDR3 has 12 amino acids. Germline V CDR1 and CDR2: SNHLY, FYNNEI. Trimming stripped 1 base from V and 11 bases from J, with 8 bases between. Here the CDR3 reads CASSEGAGKLFF. The CDR3 DNA reads TGTGCCAGCAGTGAAGGTGCGGGGAAACTGTTTTTT.

The CDR3 loop reads CATSREVASTDTQYF. CDR3 bases: TGTGCCACCAGCAGAGAAGTAGCGTCTACAGATACGCAGTATTTT. The genes are TRBV15 and TRBJ2-3; D perhaps matches TRBD2 (5 bases). The V gene's germline CDR1 is LNHNV and CDR2 YYDKDF (reference sequence). The CDR3 runs 15 residues. V was shortened by 0 bases and J by 3 bases, with 10 bases between the two germline ends.

This rearrangement joins TRBV28 to TRBJ2-7; no firm D call. V was trimmed by 2 bases and J by 0 bases, leaving 8 bases between them. The germline CDR1 and CDR2 sequences are MDHEN and SYDVKM. The length of the CDR3 is 14 residues. This chain's CDR3 is CASSLVLSSYEQYF. DNA of the CDR3: TGTGCCAGCAGTTTAGTGCTCAGCTCCTACGAGCAGTACTTC.

This clone was recorded a few times. The V call is TRBV5-1, the J call TRBJ2-1, with 8 nucleotides matching TRBD2. CDR3 length: 12 amino acids. V was pared by 5 bases and J by 9 bases, with 4 bases of the junction left unmatched. Germline CDR1 and CDR2: SGHRS and YFSETQ. The CDR3 here is CASRPREGEQFF. DNA of the CDR3: TGCGCCAGCAGACCCCGGGAGGGTGAGCAGTTCTTC.